The present TCR beta chain was sequenced within a study of beta chain features in type 1 diabetes. Whole-study findings and limits: Type 1 diabetes patients showed a moderate but significant shortening of TCRB CDR3s in all four CD4+ subsets.

The germline V and J ends were trimmed by 2 bases and 4 bases, with 6 bases remaining between them. The germline CDR1 and CDR2 sequences are SGHTA and FQGNSA. The CDR3 covers 14 residues. All of the isolated RNA was reverse transcribed, so expressed TCRB transcripts were sequenced. Using immunoSEQ multiplex PCR, the repertoire was profiled, and TCRdb retains in-frame clones only, with some absent. The sample consists of 300,000 to 400,000 clones, roughly a tenth of them appearing once. This clone was counted between two and nine times. What it binds is not known. Specimen: central memory CD4+ T cells from blood. The sequence came from a man under 40 with type 1 diabetes. This chain connects TRBV7-2 to TRBJ1-6; D gene unclear. The CDR3 spells CASSLTHYNSPLHF. The CDR3 nucleotides read TGTGCCAGCAGCTTAACCCATTATAATTCACCCCTCCACTTT.